This T cell receptor (beta chain) is drawn from a study of blood T cells in healthy people across ages. On the study more broadly: About one barcoded beta molecule per two T cells was the capture yield of template switching.

This clonotype was detected a few times. With 1 base removed from V and 1 base from J, the gap between germline ends came to 10 bases. The CDR3 loop spans 15 amino acids. Alongside a J-beta primer mix, a sample-barcoded 5' primer served in a second PCR lasting roughly 6 to 11 cycles. TCRdb re-analysed the 5' RACE reads in MiXCR, keeping a single row per CDR3 protein. The data contain roughly 1.4 million distinct CDR3 sequences, 59% of them singletons. The TCR was taken from a man between 18 and 35 years old in good health. The J gene is TRBJ2-5, the V gene TRBV12-3 or TRBV12-4, with D perhaps matching TRBD2 (5 bases). Sequencing input: blood. The CDR3 sequence is CASSLGGSVQETQYF. The DNA of the CDR3 is TGTGCCAGCAGTTTAGGCGGTAGCGTCCAAGAGACCCAGTACTTC.